Presented here are 10 T cell receptor beta chains from one specimen sequenced in a study of brain metastases from non-small cell lung cancer. Profiled with immunoSEQ multiplex PCR; TCRdb holds only in-frame clones, not every one. This table has roughly 2,000 clones, roughly 85% appearing once. Sequenced material: tumor-adjacent normal tissue. These receptors were collected from a donor aged 40 or older with non-small cell lung cancer.

This clone has only one observation. At one boundary the junction diverges from the germline segment, which might be a read error. The V and J genes are TRBV3-1 (or the pseudogene TRBV3-2) and TRBJ1-3; 10 nucleotides align to TRBD1. The germline V gene has CDR1 LGHDT and CDR2 YNNKEL (reference sequence). The CDR3 is 17 amino acids. Here the CDR3 DNA reads TGTACCAGCAGCCAGGGGGACAGGGGCCTTCAGGGAAACACCATATATTTT. Protein: CTSSQGDRGLQGNTIYF.

J is TRBJ2-1 and V is TRBV29-1; D unresolved. The CDR3 spans 16 residues. Germline V CDR1 and CDR2: SQVTM, ANQGSEA. V lost 0 bases, J lost 0 bases, and 12 bases lay in between. As DNA, the CDR3 is TGCAGCGTTGAAGATCAAAAGCGTGGCTCCTACAATGAGCAGTTCTTC. Translating gives CSVEDQKRGSYNEQFF.

The chain recombines TRBV14 with TRBJ1-4; D gene ambiguous. This CDR3 spans 16 amino acids. From germline, CDR1 is SGHDN and CDR2 FVKESK. Trimming removed 5 bases from V and 2 bases from J, with 15 bases in between. The CDR3 loop reads CASSRAFVSTNEKLFF. CDR3 DNA: TGTGCCAGCAGCAGGGCTTTCGTGTCGACTAATGAAAAACTGTTTTTT.

This sequence joins TRBV7-6 and TRBJ2-2, with D possibly being TRBD2 (6 bases). Germline CDR1 and CDR2: SGHVS and FNYEAQ. The length of the CDR3 is 12 residues. V was cut by 6 bases and J by 6 bases, with 8 bases left in between. Here the CDR3 DNA reads TGTGCCAGCAGTTCTAGCGCCGGGGAGCTGTTTTTT. This codes for CASSSSAGELFF.

This chain links TRBV5-1 with TRBJ1-2; D may be TRBD1 (5 bases). The CDR3 loop spans 15 amino acids. Germline V gives CDR1 SGHRS, CDR2 YFSETQ. The V and J ends lost 0 bases and 9 bases respectively, with 18 bases between them. The CDR3: CASSLGGASLISYTF. The CDR3 DNA follows: TGCGCCAGCAGCTTGGGTGGGGCATCTCTAATCAGCTACACCTTC.

J is TRBJ1-2 and V is TRBV20-1; possibly TRBD1 for D (5 bases). Trimming took off 3 bases at V and 4 bases at J, with 15 bases between the two ends. Germline-derived CDR1 and CDR2 are DFQATT and SNEGSKA (reference sequence). The CDR3 runs to 14 residues. DNA of the CDR3: TGCAGTGCTAGTGCCGTGGAGGGGACCTATGGCTACACCTTC. Its translation is CSASAVEGTYGYTF.

This clone was recorded once. One end of the junction is discordant with germline, which a read error may explain. The DNA of the CDR3 is TGTGCCAGCAGTCAAGCGGCAACTGGGGCCAACGTCCTGACTTTC. Encoded protein: CASSQAATGANVLTF. The chain recombines TRBV3-1 (or the pseudogene TRBV3-2) with TRBJ2-6; a weak D match, TRBD2 (5 bases). CDR3 length: 15 amino acids. Germline CDR1 reads LGHDT; CDR2 reads YNNKEL (reference sequence).

V gene TRBV6-5 combines with J gene TRBJ1-2; no firm D call. Trimming took off 8 bases at V and 13 bases at J, with 17 bases between the two ends. This CDR3 region has 11 residues. Germline-derived CDR1 and CDR2 are MNHEY and SVGAGI. In nucleotides, the CDR3 is TGTGCCAGCGCCTTAGGGAGGGAAAGCACCTTC. Translation gives CASALGRESTF.

The genes are TRBV5-1 and TRBJ1-2; D not certain. V gave up 0 bases and J gave up 1 base, with 4 bases separating them. Germline CDR1 and CDR2: SGHRS and YFSETQ. CDR3 length: 13 residues. The CDR3 nucleotides are TGCGCCAGCAGCTTGGGCAGTAACTATGGCTACACCTTC. It is translated as CASSLGSNYGYTF.

Only one count was recorded for this clone. Germline and junction disagree at one end, which may indicate a read error. The CDR3 DNA is TGTGTCAGCAGTTTCATGGCATCCGGACAGGGGAAGTATGAGCAGTTCTTC. Translation: CVSSFMASGQGKYEQFF. This chain joins TRBV7-2 and TRBJ2-1; 9 bases are a match to TRBD1. This CDR3 has 17 amino acids. CDR1 SGHTA and CDR2 FQGNSA come from the germline V gene.